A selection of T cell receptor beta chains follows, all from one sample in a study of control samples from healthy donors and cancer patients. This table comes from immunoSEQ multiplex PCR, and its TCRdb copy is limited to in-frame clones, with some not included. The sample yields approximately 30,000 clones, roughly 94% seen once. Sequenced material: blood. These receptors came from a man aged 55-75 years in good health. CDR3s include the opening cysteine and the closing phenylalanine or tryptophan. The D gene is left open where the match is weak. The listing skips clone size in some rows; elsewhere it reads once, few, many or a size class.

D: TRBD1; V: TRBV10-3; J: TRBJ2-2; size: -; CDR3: CAISALSGQALGELFF; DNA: TGTGCCATCAGTGCCCTCTCGGGACAGGCCCTCGGGGAGCTGTTTTTT
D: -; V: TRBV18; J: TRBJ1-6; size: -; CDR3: CASSLTTVLNSPLHF; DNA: TGTGCCAGCTCACTAACTACAGTCCTGAATTCACCCCTCCACTTT
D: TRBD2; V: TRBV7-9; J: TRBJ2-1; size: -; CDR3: CASSFYGTSGGPSYNEQFF; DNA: TGTGCCAGCAGCTTTTATGGGACTAGCGGGGGCCCTTCCTACAATGAGCAGTTCTTC
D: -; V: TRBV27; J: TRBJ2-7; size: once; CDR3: CASSLVRAPYEQYF; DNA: TGTGCCAGCAGTTTAGTCAGGGCCCCCTACGAGCAGTACTTC
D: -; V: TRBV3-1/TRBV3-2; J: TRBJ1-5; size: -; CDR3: CASSQGERQPQHF; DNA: TGTGCCAGCAGCCAAGGGGAAAGACAGCCCCAGCATTTT
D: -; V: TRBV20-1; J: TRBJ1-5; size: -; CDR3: CSASPGSLSQHF; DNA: TGCAGTGCTAGTCCGGGCTCTCTCTCCCAGCATTTT
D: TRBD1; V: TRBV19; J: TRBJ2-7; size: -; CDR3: CASSIGTGRYEQYF; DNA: TGTGCCAGTAGTATAGGGACAGGTCGCTACGAGCAGTACTTC
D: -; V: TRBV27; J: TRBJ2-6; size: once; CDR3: CASRPQGSGANVLTF; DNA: TGTGCCAGCAGGCCACAGGGATCTGGGGCCAACGTCCTGACTTTC
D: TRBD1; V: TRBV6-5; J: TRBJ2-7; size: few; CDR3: CASRRQGKQYF; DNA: TGTGCCAGCAGGCGACAGGGAAAGCAGTACTTC
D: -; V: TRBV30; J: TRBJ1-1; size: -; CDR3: CAWSWGGNTEAFF; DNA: TGTGCCTGGAGTTGGGGGGGGAACACTGAAGCTTTCTTT
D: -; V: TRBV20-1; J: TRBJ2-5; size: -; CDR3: CSGTPKETQYF; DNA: TGCAGTGGGACACCGAAAGAGACCCAGTACTTC
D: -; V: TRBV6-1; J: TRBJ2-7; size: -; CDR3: CASSEAGGSYEQYF; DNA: TGTGCCAGCAGTGAAGCGGGGGGCTCCTACGAGCAGTACTTC
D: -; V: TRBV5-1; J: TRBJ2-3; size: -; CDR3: CASNSQGGLTDTQYF; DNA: TGCGCCAGCAACTCCCAGGGGGGTCTCACAGATACGCAGTATTTT
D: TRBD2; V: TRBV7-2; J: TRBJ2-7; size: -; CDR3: CASSSGTRLDEQYF; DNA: TGTGCCAGCAGCTCCGGGACTAGGCTTGACGAGCAGTACTTC
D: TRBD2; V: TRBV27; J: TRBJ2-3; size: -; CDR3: CASSFRAGGRDTQYF; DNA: TGTGCCAGCAGTTTTCGAGCGGGGGGGAGAGATACGCAGTATTTT
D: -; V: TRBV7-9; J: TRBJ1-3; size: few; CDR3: CASRSKIRLGNTIYF; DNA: TGTGCCAGCCGAAGTAAGATCCGATTAGGAAACACCATATATTTT
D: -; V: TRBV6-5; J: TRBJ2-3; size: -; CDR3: CASRGGWTDTQYF; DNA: TGTGCCAGCAGGGGGGGATGGACAGATACGCAGTATTTT
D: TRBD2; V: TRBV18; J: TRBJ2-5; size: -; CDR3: CASSPQTSGGAETQYF; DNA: TGTGCCAGCTCACCACAAACGTCGGGGGGGGCGGAGACCCAGTACTTC
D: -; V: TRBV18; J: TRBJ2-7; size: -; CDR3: CASSPRESSTYEQYF; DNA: TGTGCCAGCTCACCACGGGAGAGCAGTACCTACGAGCAGTACTTC
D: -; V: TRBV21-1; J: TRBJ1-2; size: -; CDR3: CASSKVPLYGYTF; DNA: TGTGCCAGCAGCAAAGTCCCACTCTATGGCTACACCTTC
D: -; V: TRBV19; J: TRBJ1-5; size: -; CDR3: CASTVGKQASNQPQHF; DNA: TGTGCCAGTACGGTGGGTAAACAGGCTAGCAATCAGCCCCAGCATTTT
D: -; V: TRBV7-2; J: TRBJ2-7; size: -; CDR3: CASSLGQGGYYEQYF; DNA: TGTGCCAGCAGCTTAGGGCAGGGGGGGTACTACGAGCAGTACTTC
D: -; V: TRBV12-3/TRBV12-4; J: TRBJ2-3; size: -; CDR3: CASRKVGDTQYF; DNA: TGTGCCAGCAGGAAGGTTGGAGATACGCAGTATTTT
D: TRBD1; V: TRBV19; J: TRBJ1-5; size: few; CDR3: CASSIVTGGLGQPQHF; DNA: TGTGCCAGTAGTATAGTAACAGGGGGTTTAGGGCAGCCCCAGCATTTT
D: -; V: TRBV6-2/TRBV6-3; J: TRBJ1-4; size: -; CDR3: CASSYPGGDEKLFF; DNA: TGTGCCAGCAGTTACCCGGGAGGGGATGAAAAACTGTTTTTT
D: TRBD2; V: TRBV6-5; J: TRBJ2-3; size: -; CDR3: CASRLAGSTDTQYF; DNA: TGTGCCAGCAGGCTAGCGGGGAGCACAGATACGCAGTATTTT
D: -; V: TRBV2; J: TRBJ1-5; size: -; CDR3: CASRGRFNQPQHF; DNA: TGTGCCAGCAGGGGACGGTTTAATCAGCCCCAGCATTTT
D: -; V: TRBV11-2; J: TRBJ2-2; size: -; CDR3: CASSLGTGELFF; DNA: TGTGCCAGCAGCTTAGGGACCGGGGAGCTGTTTTTT
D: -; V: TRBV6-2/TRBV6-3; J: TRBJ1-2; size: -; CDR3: CASSYSQGGYTF; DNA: TGTGCCAGCAGTTACTCTCAAGGTGGCTACACCTTC
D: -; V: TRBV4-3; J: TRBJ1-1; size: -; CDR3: CASSQDRAREAFF; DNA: TGCGCCAGCAGCCAAGATAGGGCCAGGGAAGCTTTCTTT
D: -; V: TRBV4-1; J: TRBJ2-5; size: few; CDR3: CASSQEVRSYQETQYF; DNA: TGCGCCAGCAGCCAAGAGGTGCGGTCATACCAAGAGACCCAGTACTTC
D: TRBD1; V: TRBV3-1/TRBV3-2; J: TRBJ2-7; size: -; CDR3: CASSQEQGKSYEQYF; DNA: TGTGCCAGCAGCCAAGAACAGGGGAAGAGCTACGAGCAGTACTTC
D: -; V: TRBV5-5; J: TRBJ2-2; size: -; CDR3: CASHNMNTGELFF; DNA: TGTGCCAGTCACAACATGAACACCGGGGAGCTGTTTTTT
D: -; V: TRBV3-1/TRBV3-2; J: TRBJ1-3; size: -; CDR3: CASSLRQKSSGNTIYF; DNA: TGTGCCAGCAGCCTACGACAGAAGAGCTCTGGAAACACCATATATTTT
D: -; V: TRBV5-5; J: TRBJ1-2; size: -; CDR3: CASSFAVLTPNYGYTF; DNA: TGTGCCAGCAGCTTTGCGGTGCTCACCCCTAACTATGGCTACACCTTC
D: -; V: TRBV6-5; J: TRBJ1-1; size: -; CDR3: CASSLTGGTEAFF; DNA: TGTGCCAGCAGTCTGACAGGCGGAACTGAAGCTTTCTTT
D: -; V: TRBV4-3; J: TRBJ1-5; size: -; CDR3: CASSQEGGSQPQHF; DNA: TGCGCCAGCAGCCAAGAAGGGGGAAGTCAGCCCCAGCATTTT
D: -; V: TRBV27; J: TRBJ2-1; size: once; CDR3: CASSSPLRGPYNEQFF; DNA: TGTGCCAGCAGTTCACCTCTCAGGGGCCCCTACAATGAGCAGTTCTTC
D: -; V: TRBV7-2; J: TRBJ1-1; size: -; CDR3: CASSLGGVIGEAFF; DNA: TGTGCCAGCAGCTTGGGGGGTGTTATTGGTGAAGCTTTCTTT
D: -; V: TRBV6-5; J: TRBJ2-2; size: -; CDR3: CASSYGGARTGELFF; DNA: TGTGCCAGCAGTTATGGGGGGGCCCGCACCGGGGAGCTGTTTTTT
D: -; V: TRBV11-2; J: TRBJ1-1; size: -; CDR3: CASSQQGNTEAFF; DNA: TGTGCCAGCAGCCAACAGGGGAACACTGAAGCTTTCTTT
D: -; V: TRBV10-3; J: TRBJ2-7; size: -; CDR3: CAISDGTHEQYF; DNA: TGTGCCATCAGTGACGGGACACACGAGCAGTACTTC
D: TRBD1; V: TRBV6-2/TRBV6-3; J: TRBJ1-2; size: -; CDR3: CASSYSQGRDYGYTF; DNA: TGTGCCAGCAGTTACTCACAGGGGCGAGACTATGGCTACACCTTC
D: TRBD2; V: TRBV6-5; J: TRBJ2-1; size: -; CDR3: CASSNGLAGGYEQFF; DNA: TGTGCCAGCAGTAACGGACTAGCGGGGGGATATGAGCAGTTCTTC
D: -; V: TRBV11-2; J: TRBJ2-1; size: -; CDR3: CASSFFEGILYNEQFF; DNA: TGTGCCAGCAGCTTCTTTGAAGGGATACTTTACAATGAGCAGTTCTTC
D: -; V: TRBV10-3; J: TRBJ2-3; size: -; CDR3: CAISVTSSDTQYF; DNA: TGTGCCATCAGTGTAACTAGTTCAGATACGCAGTATTTT
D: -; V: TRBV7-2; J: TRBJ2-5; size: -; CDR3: CASSSGLIETQYF; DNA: TGTGCCAGCAGCTCCGGACTCATCGAGACCCAGTACTTC
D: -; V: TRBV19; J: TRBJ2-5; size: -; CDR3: CASSIGGGGPQYF; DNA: TGTGCCAGTAGTATAGGAGGTGGGGGGCCCCAGTACTTC
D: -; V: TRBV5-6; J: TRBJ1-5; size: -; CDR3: CASSLGGPNQPQHF; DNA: TGTGCCAGCAGCTTGGGCGGACCTAATCAGCCCCAACATTTT
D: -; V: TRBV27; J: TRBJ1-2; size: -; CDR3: CASSLGGVGYTF; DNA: TGTGCCAGCAGTTTAGGAGGGGTGGGCTACACCTTC
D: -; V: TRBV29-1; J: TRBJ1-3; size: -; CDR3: CSVGGHFGNTIYF; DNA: TGCAGCGTTGGTGGACATTTCGGAAACACCATATATTTT
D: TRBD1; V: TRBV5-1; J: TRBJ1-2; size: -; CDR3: CASSPTGDIFYGYTF; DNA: TGCGCCAGCAGTCCTACAGGGGATATTTTCTATGGCTACACCTTC